This T cell receptor beta chain was identified during a study of control samples from healthy donors and cancer patients. This CDR3 is 15 amino acids long. Per the germline V gene, CDR1 is SGDLS and CDR2 is YYNGEE. V dropped 1 base and J dropped 7; count of bases not matched to a gene: 7. Libraries were prepared by immunoSEQ multiplex PCR; TCRdb keeps only in-frame clonotypes and omits some of them. The data contain roughly 150,000 clones, about nine tenths of them singletons. This TCR derives from a man aged 25 to 40 in good health. V usage is TRBV9 and J usage is TRBJ2-3; 9 positions agree with TRBD1. What was sequenced was blood. The CDR3 coding sequence is TGTGCCAGCAGCGTATGGGGACAGGGCTCAAATACGCAGTATTTT. Encoded protein: CASSVWGQGSNTQYF.